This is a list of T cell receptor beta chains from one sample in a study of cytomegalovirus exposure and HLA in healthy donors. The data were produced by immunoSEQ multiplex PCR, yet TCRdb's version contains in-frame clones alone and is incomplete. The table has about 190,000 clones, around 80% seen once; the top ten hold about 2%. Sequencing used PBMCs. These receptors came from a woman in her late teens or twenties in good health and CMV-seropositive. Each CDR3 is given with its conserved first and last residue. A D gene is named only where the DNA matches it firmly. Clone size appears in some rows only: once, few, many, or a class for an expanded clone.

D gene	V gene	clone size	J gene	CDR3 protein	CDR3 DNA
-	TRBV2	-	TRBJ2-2	CASSVHTGELFF	TGTGCCAGCAGTGTCCACACCGGGGAACTGTTTTTT
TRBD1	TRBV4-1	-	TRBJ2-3	CASSQVDRVTDTQYF	TGCGCCAGCAGCCAAGTGGACAGGGTCACAGATACGCAGTATTTT
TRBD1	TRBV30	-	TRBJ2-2	CAWRGMTGVGGELFF	TGTGCCTGGAGGGGAATGACAGGGGTAGGCGGGGAGCTGTTTTTT
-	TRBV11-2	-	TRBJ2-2	CASSRDLNTGELFF	TGTGCCAGCAGCCGGGACTTGAACACCGGGGAGCTGTTTTTT
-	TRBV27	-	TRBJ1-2	CASSFGANYGYTF	TGTGCCAGCAGTTTTGGAGCTAACTATGGCTACACCTTC
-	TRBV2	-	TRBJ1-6	CASSAEFPPLHF	TGTGCCAGCAGTGCGGAGTTTCCACCCCTCCACTTT
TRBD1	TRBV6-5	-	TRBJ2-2	CASSSAGTGKTGELFF	TGTGCCAGCAGTTCCGCCGGGACAGGGAAAACCGGGGAGCTGTTTTTT
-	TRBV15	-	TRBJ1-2	CATGDNGYTF	TGTGCCACCGGGGACAATGGCTACACCTTC
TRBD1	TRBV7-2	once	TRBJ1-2	CASSRDSPYGYTF	TGTGCCAGCAGCCGGGACAGCCCCTATGGCTACACCTTC
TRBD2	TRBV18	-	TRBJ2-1	CASSPRPGLEDEQFF	TGTGCCAGCTCACCACGGCCGGGACTAGAGGATGAGCAGTTCTTC
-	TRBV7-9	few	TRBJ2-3	CASSLGGHGTDTQYF	TGTGCCAGCAGCTTAGGAGGGCACGGCACAGATACGCAGTATTTT
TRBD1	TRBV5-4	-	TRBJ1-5	CASSSDRDQPQHF	TGTGCCAGCAGCTCCGACAGGGACCAGCCCCAGCATTTT
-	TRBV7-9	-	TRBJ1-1	CASSIKGGGVATEAFF	TGTGCCAGCAGCATTAAAGGAGGGGGGGTAGCCACTGAAGCTTTCTTT
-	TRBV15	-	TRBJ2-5	CATSRGVGAQETQYF	TGTGCCACCAGCAGAGGGGTGGGGGCTCAAGAGACCCAGTACTTC
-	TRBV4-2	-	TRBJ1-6	CASSQDSGPLHF	TGTGCCAGCAGCCAAGACAGCGGGCCCCTCCACTTT
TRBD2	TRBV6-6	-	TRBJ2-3	CASRSGGSKDTQYF	TGTGCCAGCAGGAGCGGGGGGAGTAAAGATACGCAGTATTTT
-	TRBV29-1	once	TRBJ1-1	CSAPHRAGDTEAFF	TGCAGCGCGCCCCACAGGGCAGGGGACACTGAAGCTTTCTTT
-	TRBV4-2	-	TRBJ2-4	CASSQDYEKGLNIQYF	TGTGCCAGCAGCCAAGATTACGAGAAGGGGCTAAACATTCAGTACTTC
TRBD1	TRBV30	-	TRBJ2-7	CAWSGNFEGQGTTLRKEQYF	TGTGCCTGGAGTGGAAACTTCGAAGGACAGGGGACTACGCTACGAAAAGAGCAGTACTTC
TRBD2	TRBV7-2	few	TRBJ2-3	CASSLVRAGGSTDTQYF	TGTGCCAGCAGCTTAGTTCGAGCGGGGGGTAGCACAGATACGCAGTATTTT
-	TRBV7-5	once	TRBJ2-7	CVRNPRGQGSYEQYF	TGTGTCAGAAATCCCCGAGGACAGGGTTCCTACGAGCAGTACTTC
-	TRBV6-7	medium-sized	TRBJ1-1	CASSYSGQQVNTEAFF	TGTGCCAGCAGTTACTCTGGACAACAAGTTAACACTGAAGCTTTCTTT
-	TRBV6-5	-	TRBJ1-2	CASNPTLDNYGYTF	TGTGCCAGCAACCCGACACTAGATAACTATGGCTACACCTTC
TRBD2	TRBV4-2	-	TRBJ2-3	CASSPFLAGGSTDTQYF	TGTGCCAGCAGCCCCTTCCTAGCGGGGGGGTCCACAGATACGCAGTATTTT
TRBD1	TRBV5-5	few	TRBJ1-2	CASRTTGGAVYGYTF	TGTGCCAGCAGGACGACAGGGGGCGCGGTCTATGGCTACACCTTC
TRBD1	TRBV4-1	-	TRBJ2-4	CASSQDFGQGYKGTKNIQYF	TGCGCCAGCAGCCAAGATTTTGGACAGGGGTATAAGGGGACCAAAAACATTCAGTACTTC
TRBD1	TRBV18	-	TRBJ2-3	CASSPRQGGHTDTQYF	TGTGCCAGCTCACCGAGACAGGGGGGCCACACAGATACGCAGTATTTT
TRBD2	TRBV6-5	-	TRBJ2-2	CASHWEGTSAGELFF	TGTGCCAGCCATTGGGAGGGGACTAGCGCCGGGGAGCTGTTTTTT
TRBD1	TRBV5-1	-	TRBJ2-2	CASSLQTGESGELFF	TGCGCCAGCAGCTTGCAAACAGGGGAATCCGGGGAGCTGTTTTTT
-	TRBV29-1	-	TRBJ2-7	CSVASGGRYEQYF	TGCAGCGTTGCCTCCGGGGGACGCTACGAGCAGTACTTC
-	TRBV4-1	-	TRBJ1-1	CASSLQGPTDTEAFF	TGCGCCAGCAGCCTACAGGGTCCTACGGACACTGAAGCTTTCTTT
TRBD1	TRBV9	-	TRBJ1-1	CASSPRGGGYENTEAFF	TGTGCCAGCAGCCCAAGAGGAGGGGGCTATGAAAACACTGAAGCTTTCTTT
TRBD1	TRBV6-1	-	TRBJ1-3	CASSSTGDGNTIYF	TGTGCCAGCAGTTCCACAGGGGATGGAAACACCATATATTTT
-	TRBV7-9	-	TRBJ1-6	CASSEGLGSPLHF	TGTGCCAGCTCGGAGGGGTTGGGTTCACCCCTCCACTTT
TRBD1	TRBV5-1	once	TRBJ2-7	CASSRTGGGPHEQYF	TGCGCCAGCAGCCGGACAGGGGGCGGCCCTCACGAGCAGTACTTC
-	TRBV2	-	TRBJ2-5	CASSFEETQYF	TGTGCCAGCAGCTTTGAAGAGACCCAGTACTTC
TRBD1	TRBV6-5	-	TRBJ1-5	CASSSRQGDQPQHF	TGTGCCAGCAGTTCTCGACAGGGCGATCAGCCCCAGCATTTT
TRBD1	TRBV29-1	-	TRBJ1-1	CSVGQGGNTEAFF	TGCAGCGTTGGACAGGGGGGGAACACTGAAGCTTTCTTT
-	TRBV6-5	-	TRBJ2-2	CASSYSWTVGELFF	TGTGCCAGCAGTTACTCGTGGACTGTCGGGGAGCTGTTTTTT
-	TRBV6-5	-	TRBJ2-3	CASSLRTTSTDTQYF	TGTGCCAGCAGCCTCCGGACTACCAGCACAGATACGCAGTATTTT
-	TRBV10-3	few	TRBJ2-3	CALRAVGADTQYF	TGTGCCCTCCGGGCGGTAGGGGCAGATACGCAGTATTTT
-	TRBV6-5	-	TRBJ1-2	CASSGPRGVGYGYTF	TGTGCCAGCAGTGGCCCCAGGGGCGTGGGCTATGGCTACACCTTC
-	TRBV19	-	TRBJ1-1	CASTKPGQKMNTEAFF	TGTGCCAGTACCAAACCCGGACAGAAGATGAACACTGAAGCTTTCTTT
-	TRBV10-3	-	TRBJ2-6	CAISESEGSGANGLTF	TGTGCCATCAGTGAGTCGGAGGGCTCTGGGGCCAACGGCCTGACTTTC
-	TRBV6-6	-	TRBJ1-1	CASSLNRNTEAFF	TGTGCCAGCAGCCTAAACAGGAACACTGAAGCTTTCTTT
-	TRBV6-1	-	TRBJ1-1	CASSFTTDRNTEAFF	TGTGCCAGCAGTTTTACGACGGACAGGAACACTGAAGCTTTCTTT
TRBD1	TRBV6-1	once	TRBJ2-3	CASSRSRDSHTQYF	TGTGCCAGCAGTCGAAGCCGGGACAGCCATACGCAGTATTTT
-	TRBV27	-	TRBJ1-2	CASSLAQGYGYTF	TGTGCCAGCAGTTTGGCACAGGGTTATGGCTACACCTTC
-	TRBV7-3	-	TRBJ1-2	CASSLGTGRGGYTF	TGTGCCAGCAGCTTAGGGACGGGCAGGGGTGGCTACACCTTC
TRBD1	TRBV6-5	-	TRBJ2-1	CATAGTVPSGEQFF	TGTGCCACGGCAGGGACAGTTCCTAGTGGGGAGCAGTTCTTC
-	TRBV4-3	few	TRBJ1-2	CASSQGYWVRDGYTF	TGCGCCAGCAGCCAAGGGTATTGGGTCAGGGATGGCTACACCTTC
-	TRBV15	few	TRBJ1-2	CATSRELEGGYTF	TGTGCCACCAGCAGAGAGCTGGAGGGCGGCTACACCTTC
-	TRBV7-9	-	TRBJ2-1	CASSVTGEQFF	TGTGCCAGCAGCGTCACGGGTGAGCAGTTCTTC
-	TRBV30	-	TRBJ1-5	CAWSVRGGPQPQHF	TGTGCCTGGAGTGTAAGGGGAGGGCCTCAGCCCCAGCATTTT
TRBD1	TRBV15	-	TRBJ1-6	CATSRLEGASSPLHF	TGTGCCACCAGCAGGCTGGAGGGGGCCAGTTCACCCCTCCACTTT
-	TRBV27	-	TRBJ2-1	CASSPDRTYNEQFF	TGTGCCAGCAGCCCGGACAGAACCTACAATGAGCAGTTCTTC
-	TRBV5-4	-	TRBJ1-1	CASSGRAGVTEAFF	TGTGCCAGCAGCGGGCGGGCAGGGGTTACTGAAGCTTTCTTT